This T cell receptor (beta chain) came from a study of blood T cell repertoires in COVID-19. Whole-study context: The United States, Italy and Spain supplied acute and convalescent COVID-19 samples. PBMCs, B-cell-depleted T cells, or T cells provided the cDNA or gDNA that made up the material.

V lost 6 bases, J lost 0 bases, and 8 bases stayed unmatched. CDR3 length: 15 residues. Germline loops: CDR1 GTSNPN, CDR2 SVGIG (reference sequence). Profiled with immunoSEQ multiplex PCR; TCRdb holds only in-frame clones, not every one. The data show around 30,000 clones, around 90% seen once. Specimen: peripheral blood. The chain carries TRBV30 and TRBJ2-1, with 7 bases identical to TRBD2. This TCR was recovered from a man aged 55 to 70 with active COVID-19. The CDR3 coding sequence is TGTGCCTGCAGGGACTATCTAAGCTCCTACAATGAGCAGTTCTTC. Its translation: CACRDYLSSYNEQFF.